This TCR beta chain comes out of a study of blood T cell repertoires in COVID-19. V lost 1 base, J lost 0 bases, and 6 bases lay in between. CDR1 is SGHTA and CDR2 is FQGNSA in the germline V gene. The CDR3 sequence is 14 residues long. Profiling relied on immunoSEQ multiplex PCR, and the TCRdb table lists in-frame clones only, not all of them. The sample lists 15,000 or so clones, 70% to 90% occurring once. This rearrangement joins TRBV7-2 to TRBJ1-2; no clear D. Sequencing was done on a sample of peripheral blood. The TCR originated in a human donor in a cohort sampled during active COVID-19. The CDR3 here is CASSLVISNYGYTF. The CDR3 bases are TGTGCCAGCAGCTTAGTTATTTCTAACTATGGCTACACCTTC. Filled out from reference TRBV7-2 and TRBJ1-2, the complete variable domain reads GAGVSQSPSNKVTEKGKDVELRCDPISGHTALYWYRQSLGQGLEFLIYFQGNSAPDKSGLPSDRFSAERTGGSVSTLTIQRTQQEDSAVYLCASSLVISNYGYTFGSGTRLTVV.